The entry below describes one T cell receptor beta chain. Its antigen is unknown. The sample originates from a study of T cell responses to AZD1222 COVID-19 vaccine. Study at large: Investigators merged groups given second doses at roughly 4 or roughly 12 weeks.

Study-wide results and limits: Targets within unmutated variant regions were reportedly found for nearly half of spike-specific TCRs.

Method: immunoSEQ multiplex PCR; TCRdb's copy keeps in-frame clones and lacks some. The data hold approximately 110,000 clones, with 88% observed a single time. This CDR3 has 17 residues. This chain joins TRBV21-1 and TRBJ2-1; the D call in the table, TRBD1, was not verified against the DNA. TRBV21-1 has pseudogene status. The sequences come from peripheral blood, collected on day 0 of AZD1222 vaccination. The TCR comes from an adult in good health. In DNA, the CDR3 is TGTGCCAGCAGTTCGGGACAGGCGCGAGGCTCCTACAATGAGCAGTTCTTC. Its translation: CASSSGQARGSYNEQFF.